The clone carrying this T cell receptor beta chain was seen just once. Its cognate antigen is unknown. Repertoires were generated with immunoSEQ multiplex PCR, while TCRdb's copy carries only in-frame clones and drops some. The sample carries under 150,000 clones, about 88% recorded once. The data were taken from a study of PD-1 blockade in mismatch repair-deficient tumors. Germline lookup yields CDR1 SGHTS and CDR2 YDEGEE. The CDR3 runs 11 residues. V was shortened by 4 bases and J by 6 bases, with 7 bases between the two germline ends. General study findings and limits: Tumor-resident clones, often undetectable pretreatment in blood, expanded then contracted after pembrolizumab.

The material was peripheral blood, obtained 44 weeks after starting pembrolizumab. The genes are TRBV5-8 and TRBJ1-1; no firm D call. This clonotype originated in an adult with mismatch repair-deficient cancer. CDR3 in DNA: TGTGCCAGCAGCCTAAAGGCTGAAGCTTTCTTT. Translated, it gives CASSLKAEAFF.